What follows is one TCR beta chain and its context. The antigen is unknown. TCRdb re-called the 5' RACE reads and catalogs CDR3 proteins one per entry, DNA excluded. The sample data list a few hundred thousand distinct CDR3 sequences. These data come from a study of T cells expressing NK-cell markers. Whole-study context: Sorted CD3+CD56+NKG2C+, CD3+CD56+NKG2C- and CD3+CD56-NKG2C+ T cells provided the TCR beta repertoires. The eight sequenced donors comprised seven who were HCMV-seropositive and one who was seronegative.

Findings and limits, study-wide: Several donors likewise had their CD3+CD56-NKG2C+ fraction led by these clonotypes. No clear determination of HCMV specificity was made for expanded NKG2C+ T cell clones.

CDR3 length: 11 amino acids. CDR1 is ENHRY and CDR2 is SYGVKD in the germline V gene. This clonotype was sampled from a man aged 18-69 years in good health. The sample was blood T cells: a sorted CD56 or NKG2C T cell subset, CD4+ or CD8+ T cells, or bulk PBMC T cells (not recorded which). The gene calls are TRBV10-3 and TRBJ1-1. CDR3 residues: CAIRGNTEAFF.